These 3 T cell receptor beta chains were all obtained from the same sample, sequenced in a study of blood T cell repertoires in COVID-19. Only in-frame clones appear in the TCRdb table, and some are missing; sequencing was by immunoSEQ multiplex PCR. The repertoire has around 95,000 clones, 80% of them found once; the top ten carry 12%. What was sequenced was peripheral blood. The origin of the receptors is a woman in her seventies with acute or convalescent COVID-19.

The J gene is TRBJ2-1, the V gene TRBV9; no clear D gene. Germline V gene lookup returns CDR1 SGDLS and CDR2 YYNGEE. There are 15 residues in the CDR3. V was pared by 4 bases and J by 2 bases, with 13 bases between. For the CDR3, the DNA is TGTGCCAGCAGCCCGGGTCCTGATACCTACAATGAGCAGTTCTTC. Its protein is CASSPGPDTYNEQFF.

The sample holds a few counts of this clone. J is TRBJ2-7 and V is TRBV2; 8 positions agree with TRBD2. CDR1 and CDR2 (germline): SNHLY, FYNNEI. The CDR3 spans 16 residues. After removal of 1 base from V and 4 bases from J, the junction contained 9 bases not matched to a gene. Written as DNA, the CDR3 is TGTGCCAGCAGTGAAGGACGGGGGGGGCTCGGGTACGAGCAGTACTTC. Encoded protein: CASSEGRGGLGYEQYF.

CDR3: CASSLTGGTSNTRWYV. In nucleotides, the CDR3 is TGTGCCAGCAGTTTAACCGGGGGGACTAGCAACACCAGATGGTACGTC. This chain links TRBV27 with TRBJ2-7; 9 nucleotides line up with TRBD2. The CDR3 is 16 residues long. Germline assignment: CDR1 MNHEY and CDR2 SMNVEV (reference sequence). The ends lost 2 bases at V and 12 bases at J; junction bases unmatched: 17.